These 18 T cell receptor beta chains originate from one sample sequenced in a study of blood T cell repertoires in COVID-19. TCRdb's copy holds only in-frame clones and misses some; the assay was immunoSEQ multiplex PCR. The repertoire holds about 270,000 clones, with roughly nine tenths as singletons. The specimen sequenced was PBMCs or T cells enriched from blood (not recorded which). These receptors all come from a woman under 30 who had recovered from COVID-19.

The rearrangement uses TRBV5-5 and TRBJ2-2, with 14 bases aligning to TRBD2. V lost 3 bases and J lost 3; bases outside the gene matches: 4. The CDR3 has 17 residues. Germline values: CDR1 SGHKS, CDR2 YYEKEE (reference sequence). CDR3 region: CASSWGLAGADTGELFF. The CDR3, as DNA: TGTGCCAGCAGCTGGGGACTAGCGGGAGCGGACACCGGGGAGCTGTTTTTT.

The chain joins TRBV4-1 to TRBJ2-1; possible D gene TRBD1, 6 bases. This CDR3 is built from 13 residues. Germline CDR1 is MGHRA and CDR2 is YSYEKL. V was cut by 5 bases and J by 2 bases, with 7 bases left in between. The CDR3 here is CASSGTPYNEQFF. CDR3 DNA sequence: TGCGCCAGCAGCGGGACACCCTACAATGAGCAGTTCTTC.

The chain uses TRBV4-2 and TRBJ1-1; 7 nucleotides align to TRBD1. Germline V lookup: CDR1 LGHNA, CDR2 YNFKEQ. The length of the CDR3 is 18 residues. V was clipped by 1 base and J by 4 bases; unmatched bases: 15. The CDR3 DNA follows: TGTGCCAGCAGCCAAGCCCCGAGTTTAGTGCAGGGGGGCACTGAAGCTTTCTTT. Its translation: CASSQAPSLVQGGTEAFF.

The V and J genes are TRBV9 and TRBJ2-3; 7 bases line up with TRBD1. The V gene end was trimmed by 4 bases and the J gene end by 4 bases; junction bases not matched to a gene: 12. Germline V CDR1 and CDR2: SGDLS, YYNGEE. CDR3 length: 16 amino acids. CDR3 nucleotide sequence: TGTGCCAGCAGCCCAGATCACAGGGGATACCCAGATACGCAGTATTTT. It yields the protein CASSPDHRGYPDTQYF.

This clone has a single count. In the same sample, other DNA sequences code for this CDR3. The CDR3 reads CASSRTGNEQFF. The DNA of the CDR3 is TGTGCCAGCAGCCGGACAGGGAATGAGCAGTTCTTC. The V and J genes are TRBV7-9 and TRBJ2-1; 8 bases line up with TRBD1. This CDR3 comprises 12 residues. The trim removed 5 bases at V and 7 bases at J, leaving 1 base unmatched. Germline assignment: CDR1 SEHNR and CDR2 FQNEAQ (reference sequence).

V and J are TRBV3-1 (or the pseudogene TRBV3-2) and TRBJ1-2; D is ambiguous. Germline V gene data show CDR1 as LGHDT and CDR2 as YNNKEL (reference sequence). This CDR3 comprises 18 residues. Trimming took off 0 bases at V and 0 bases at J, with 17 bases between the two ends. The CDR3 is CASSQESNSWASNYGYTF. The CDR3 region has the DNA TGTGCCAGCAGCCAAGAATCCAACAGTTGGGCCTCTAACTATGGCTACACCTTC.

V is TRBV5-4 and J is TRBJ2-3; 8 bases map to TRBD1. Trimming removed 4 bases from V and 2 bases from J; junction bases left unmatched: 9. Per the germline V gene, CDR1 is SGHNT and CDR2 is YYREEE (reference sequence). The CDR3 runs 16 residues. This chain's CDR3 is CASSINRGRSTDTQYF. The CDR3 bases are TGTGCCAGCAGCATAAACAGGGGGAGGTCCACAGATACGCAGTATTTT.

The chain is built from TRBV4-1 and TRBJ2-2; possibly TRBD2 for D (5 bases). The germline V gene has CDR1 MGHRA and CDR2 YSYEKL. V lost 0 bases and J 3 bases, leaving 11 bases between the germline ends. The CDR3 has 16 amino acids. CDR3 loop: CASSQEILEYTGELFF. The CDR3 DNA follows: TGCGCCAGCAGCCAAGAAATACTAGAGTACACCGGGGAGCTGTTTTTT.

This rearrangement joins TRBV5-1 to TRBJ1-1; D is perhaps TRBD1 (6 bases). The V and J ends lost 4 bases and 7 bases respectively, with 20 bases between them. CDR1 is SGHRS, CDR2 YFSETQ, per germline. The CDR3 has 15 amino acids. The CDR3 DNA follows: TGCGCCAGCAGCCCACGGACAGAAACCCTACTTGAAGCTTTCTTT. It codes for CASSPRTETLLEAFF.

The V and J genes are TRBV5-1 and TRBJ2-7; TRBD1 matches at 7 bases. Trimming at V came to 0 bases and at J to 2 bases, leaving 8 bases not matched to a gene. Germline CDR1 SGHRS, CDR2 YFSETQ. This CDR3 comprises 16 residues. CDR3 nucleotides: TGCGCCAGCAGCTTGGGCTGGACAGGCGATACCTACGAGCAGTACTTC. Encoded protein: CASSLGWTGDTYEQYF.

This clone is a singleton in its sample. The chain carries TRBV11-3 and TRBJ1-4; D uncertain. Germline CDR1 reads SGHNT; CDR2 reads YENEEA. The V gene lost 3 bases and the J gene lost 5 bases, with 13 bases spanning the gap. The CDR3 is 15 residues long. Written as DNA, the CDR3 is TGTGCCAGCAGCTTTTTGGTCGGACTAAATGAAAAACTGTTTTTT. Encoded protein: CASSFLVGLNEKLFF.

The V call is TRBV2, the J call TRBJ1-5, with 8 bases matching TRBD1. This CDR3 contains 15 residues. Losses at the gene ends were 5 bases for V and 5 bases for J; bases not matched to a gene: 8. Germline CDR1 reads SNHLY; CDR2 reads FYNNEI. CDR3 nucleotide sequence: TGTGCCAGCAGTTCTACCGGGACAGGAGATCAGCCCCAGCATTTT. The encoded protein is CASSSTGTGDQPQHF.

For the CDR3, the DNA is TGTGCCAGCAGTAGAGGACTAGCGGGTGGCAATGAGCAGTTCTTC. Protein sequence: CASSRGLAGGNEQFF. The chain joins TRBV6-6 to TRBJ2-1; 11 nucleotides line up with TRBD2. The CDR3 contains 15 residues. Losses at the gene ends were 5 bases for V and 6 bases for J; bases not matched to a gene: 6. Germline V gene lookup returns CDR1 MNHNY and CDR2 SVGAGI (reference sequence).

The J gene is TRBJ1-5, the V gene TRBV28; TRBD1 aligns across 8 bases. V dropped 6 bases and J dropped 8; count of bases not matched to a gene: 9. Germline assignment: CDR1 MDHEN and CDR2 SYDVKM. There are 14 residues in the CDR3. The CDR3: CASSSQGGGKPQHF. The CDR3 coding sequence is TGTGCCAGCAGCTCACAGGGGGGAGGTAAGCCCCAGCATTTT.

The V call is TRBV7-2, the J call TRBJ2-7; D is ambiguous. Per germline, CDR1 SGHTA and CDR2 FQGNSA. The germline V and J ends were trimmed by 4 bases and 3 bases, with 16 bases remaining between them. The CDR3 sequence is 15 residues long. As DNA, the CDR3 is TGTGCCAGCAGCTCCTCCGGCGACTGGTACTACGAGCAGTACTTC. Its translation is CASSSSGDWYYEQYF.

The V and J genes are TRBV12-3 or TRBV12-4 and TRBJ2-5; TRBD2 is a possible D gene (5 bases). This CDR3 contains 13 residues. Trimming took off 3 bases at V and 4 bases at J, with 9 bases between the two ends. In DNA form, the CDR3 reads TGTGCCAGCAGTTTGGAGAGGGCAGAGACCCAGTACTTC. It translates to CASSLERAETQYF.

This clone was counted only a few times. The chain links TRBV28 to TRBJ2-7; 11 positions match TRBD2. CDR1 and CDR2 from the germline V gene are MDHEN and SYDVKM. There are 15 residues in the CDR3. V lost 5 bases and J lost 3; bases outside the gene matches: 6. The chain's CDR3 is CASSASLAGGYEQYF. Written as DNA, the CDR3 is TGTGCCAGCAGTGCCTCGCTAGCGGGGGGCTACGAGCAGTACTTC.

This sequence joins TRBV6-2 or TRBV6-3 and TRBJ2-3; 9 nucleotides line up with TRBD1. With 0 bases clipped from V and 4 bases from J, the junction kept 5 bases outside the gene matches. The CDR3 has 16 residues. The germline V gene encodes CDR1 MNHEY and CDR2 SVGEGT. The CDR3 protein is CASSYSRDREADTQYF. DNA for the CDR3: TGTGCCAGCAGTTACTCGCGGGACAGGGAAGCAGATACGCAGTATTTT.